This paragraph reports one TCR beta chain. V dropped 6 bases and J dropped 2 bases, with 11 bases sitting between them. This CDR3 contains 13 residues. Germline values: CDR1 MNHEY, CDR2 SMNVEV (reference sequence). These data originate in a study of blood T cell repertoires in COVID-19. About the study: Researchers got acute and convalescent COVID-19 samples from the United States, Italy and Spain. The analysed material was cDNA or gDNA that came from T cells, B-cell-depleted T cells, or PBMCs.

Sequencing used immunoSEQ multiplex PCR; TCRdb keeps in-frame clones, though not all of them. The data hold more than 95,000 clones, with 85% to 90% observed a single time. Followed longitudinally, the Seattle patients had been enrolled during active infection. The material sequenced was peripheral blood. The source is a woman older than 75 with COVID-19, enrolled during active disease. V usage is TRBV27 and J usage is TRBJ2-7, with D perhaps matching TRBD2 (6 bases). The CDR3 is CASRKREAYEQYF. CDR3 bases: TGTGCCAGCAGGAAAAGGGAGGCCTACGAGCAGTACTTC.